This TCR beta chain appears in the sequencing data of a study of cytomegalovirus exposure and HLA in healthy donors. On the study more broadly: Among the 398 genotyped donors, approximately 80% were placed in the Caucasian-associated ancestry cluster.

On this clone: The antigen remains unidentified.

It was with 60 Vbeta and 13 Jbeta primers that the PCR ran. Libraries were prepared by immunoSEQ multiplex PCR; TCRdb keeps only in-frame clonotypes and omits some of them. There are 150,000 to 180,000 clones in the sample; 80% occur only once, and 9.5% to 15% lies in the top ten. General study findings and limits: In vitro data verified three CMV-associated chains as specific for CMV antigens. Researchers reportedly found TCR beta sequences accurately predicted most subjects' HLA-A and HLA-B alleles. The study flagged about 160 TCR beta chains as cytomegalovirus-associated.

Germline CDR1 reads MNHEY; CDR2 reads SVGAGI. CDR3 length: 14 amino acids. Trimming took off 5 bases at V and 5 bases at J, with 15 bases between the two ends. Source material: PBMCs. This receptor was obtained from a young man in good health and CMV-seropositive. V and J are TRBV6-5 and TRBJ2-5, with D possibly matching TRBD2 (6 bases). This chain's CDR3 is CASSLKEGRETQYF. CDR3 nucleotide sequence: TGTGCCAGCAGTCTAAAGGAGGGCCGGGAGACCCAGTACTTC.